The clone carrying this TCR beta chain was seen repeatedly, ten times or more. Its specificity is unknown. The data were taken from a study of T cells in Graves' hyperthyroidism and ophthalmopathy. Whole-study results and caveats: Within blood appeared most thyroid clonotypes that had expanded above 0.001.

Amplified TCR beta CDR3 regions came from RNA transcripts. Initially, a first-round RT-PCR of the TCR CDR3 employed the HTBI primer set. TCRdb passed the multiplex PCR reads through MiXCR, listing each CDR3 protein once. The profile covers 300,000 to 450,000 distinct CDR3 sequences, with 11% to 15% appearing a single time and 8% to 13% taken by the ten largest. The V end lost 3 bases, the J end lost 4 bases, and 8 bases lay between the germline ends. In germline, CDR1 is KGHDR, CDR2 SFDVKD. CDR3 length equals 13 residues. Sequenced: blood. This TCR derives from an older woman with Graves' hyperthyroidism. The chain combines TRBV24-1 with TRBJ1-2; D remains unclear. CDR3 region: CATSDPIAYGYTF. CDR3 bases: TGTGCCACCAGTGATCCCATTGCCTATGGCTACACCTTC.